This T cell receptor (beta chain) was documented in a study of cytomegalovirus exposure and HLA in healthy donors. Study results and limitations: Using a false discovery rate of 0.05, a later analysis showed that 15,000 to 20,000 TCR beta sequences were associated with HLA alleles.

Donors were ostensibly healthy at sampling, although undocumented immune exposures were probable. This clone was counted between two and nine times. Its antigen remains unidentified. Germline lookup yields CDR1 MNHEY and CDR2 SVGAGI. The CDR3 loop spans 14 amino acids. J gave up 7 bases and V 6 bases, and 9 bases lay outside the gene matches. Primers included in the PCR were 60 Vbeta and 13 Jbeta primers. Some clones are missing from TCRdb's copy, which holds only in-frame ones; the method was immunoSEQ multiplex PCR. The sample lists some 160,000 clones, 60% to 85% occurring once. Sequencing was done on a sample of PBMCs. The clonotype was recovered from a woman aged 40 to 55 in good health and CMV-seronegative. The chain recombines TRBV6-5 with TRBJ1-2; 9 bases agree with TRBD1. DNA of the CDR3: TGTGCCAGCAGGATGACAGGGGGGAGGTTTGGCTACACCTTC. Protein product: CASRMTGGRFGYTF.